The rows below give T cell receptor beta chains drawn from one sample of a study of T cell repertoires in cytomegalovirus infection. What these receptors recognize is not known. TCRdb analysed the reads with MiXCR anew, one entry per CDR3 protein. The sample yields about 360,000 distinct CDR3 sequences, nearly 35% seen once. Sequenced here: cultured PBMCs, sampled from culture after CMV antigen stimulation. The source of these receptors is a human donor in good health (CMV status not recorded). Some clones in this sample may be carry-over from other donors' samples. Each CDR3 is given with its conserved first and last residue. D genes are given only for firm matches. Size tells how often a clone was seen (once, few, many) or the class of an expanded clone, and some rows leave it out.

size	J	D	V	DNA	CDR3
NA	TRBJ2-7	TRBD2	TRBV28	TGTGCCAGCAGCACACCCACTAGCGGGGCCTACGAGCAGTACTTC	CASSTPTSGAYEQYF
many	TRBJ1-1	NA	TRBV28	TGTGCCAGCAGTCTCCCCCTGACAGGCAACACTGAAGCTTTCTTT	CASSLPLTGNTEAFF
many	TRBJ1-1	NA	TRBV7-2	TGTGCCAGCAGCTCTCGCATGAACACTGAAGCTTTCTTT	CASSSRMNTEAFF
NA	TRBJ2-1	NA	TRBV6-8	TGTGCCAGCAGTTCCCCGACAAAGCAGTTCTTC	CASSSPTKQFF
NA	TRBJ1-5	NA	TRBV9	TGTGCCAGCAGCCCCGGACTAGGTAATCAGCCCCAGCATTTT	CASSPGLGNQPQHF
NA	TRBJ2-1	NA	TRBV7-1	TGTGCCGGCAGCGCTTACGGTAGCGAGACCTACAATGAGCAGTTCTTC	CAGSAYGSETYNEQFF
many	TRBJ1-5	NA	TRBV7-2	TGTGCCAGCAGCCCAAGGGGGGATCAGCCCCAGCATTTT	CASSPRGDQPQHF
NA	TRBJ2-3	TRBD2	TRBV28	TGTGCCAGCAGTTGGGGACTAGCGGGACATGCGGGAGATACGCAGTATTTT	CASSWGLAGHAGDTQYF
NA	TRBJ2-3	NA	TRBV5-1	TGCGCCAGCAGCTTGGTCAGGGTTACTAGCACAGATACGCAGTATTTT	CASSLVRVTSTDTQYF
few	TRBJ1-1	TRBD1	TRBV18	TGTGCCAGCTTGGGACAGCAGAACACTGAAGCTTTCTTT	CASLGQQNTEAFF
NA	TRBJ1-1	NA	TRBV9	TGTGCCAGCAGCGTAGCTGCAGTAGGGAGGACTGAAGCTTTCTTT	CASSVAAVGRTEAFF
NA	TRBJ2-3	TRBD1	TRBV7-2	TGTGCCAGCAGCTTAAGAACGTCGGGACAGCTCACAGATACGCAGTATTTT	CASSLRTSGQLTDTQYF
few	TRBJ1-5	TRBD1	TRBV12-3/TRBV12-4	TGTGCCAGCAGTTTCGGGACAGGGAATTTCCGTCAGCCCCAGCATTTT	CASSFGTGNFRQPQHF
NA	TRBJ1-2	NA	TRBV27	TGTGCCAGCAGTAATCCGTTGGGCTATGGCTACACCTTC	CASSNPLGYGYTF
NA	TRBJ1-2	NA	TRBV7-9	TGTGCCAGCAGCTTAGGACTTAAGAACTATGGCTACACCTTC	CASSLGLKNYGYTF
NA	TRBJ2-1	TRBD2	TRBV11-3	TGTGCCAGCAGCCAAAAAAAAAGTCGGGAGGGCCACAACAATGAGCAGTTCTTC	CASSQKKSREGHNNEQFF
few	TRBJ1-4	NA	TRBV28	TGTGCCAGCAACCGAGGGGGGGATGAAAAACTGTTTTTT	CASNRGGDEKLFF
NA	TRBJ2-2	TRBD1	TRBV6-8	TGTGCCAGCACCGAAGGGGACAGGGGGCTGGTCGGGGAGCTGTTTTTT	CASTEGDRGLVGELFF
many	TRBJ1-2	NA	TRBV28	TGTGCCAGCAGCTCAAGACGAGGTGGCTACACCTTC	CASSSRRGGYTF
many	TRBJ1-5	NA	TRBV12-3/TRBV12-4	TGTGCCAGCAGTCCCGACCTCGGGAGGAGTGGGAATCAGCCCCAGCATTTT	CASSPDLGRSGNQPQHF
NA	TRBJ1-1	NA	TRBV7-9	TGTGCCAGCAGCTTAGGAACTATACAGATGGACACTGAAGCTTTCTTT	CASSLGTIQMDTEAFF
many	TRBJ2-7	NA	TRBV10-2	TGCGCCAGCAGTCGGGACAAGCTTTACGAGCAGTACTTC	CASSRDKLYEQYF
NA	TRBJ2-1	TRBD2	TRBV24-1	TGTGCCACCAGTGATCGGACTAGCGGGAGATGGGGCTCCTACAATGAGCAGTTCTTC	CATSDRTSGRWGSYNEQFF
NA	TRBJ2-1	TRBD2	TRBV2	TGTGCCAGCAGTAAGGGACTAGCGGGAGGCCAGGGTGGGAATGAGCAGTTCTTC	CASSKGLAGGQGGNEQFF
many	TRBJ2-2	NA	TRBV12-3/TRBV12-4	TGTGCCAGCAGATACCAACAGGGCGCCGGGGAGCTGTTTTTT	CASRYQQGAGELFF
few	TRBJ2-5	NA	TRBV12-3/TRBV12-4	TGTGCCAGCAGTTTTCAGGGAGGCCAAGAGACCCAGTACTTC	CASSFQGGQETQYF
NA	TRBJ1-3	NA	TRBV12-3/TRBV12-4	TGTGCCAGCATCCGAGGGTCCTCTGGAAACACCATATATTTT	CASIRGSSGNTIYF
few	TRBJ1-1	TRBD1	TRBV7-9	TGTGCCAGCAGCCACGGGGACAGAAACACTGAAGCTTTCTTT	CASSHGDRNTEAFF
NA	TRBJ2-5	TRBD1	TRBV27	TGTGCCAGCAGGGGACAGGGGTTCAAAGAGACCCAGTACTTC	CASRGQGFKETQYF
few	TRBJ2-3	NA	TRBV4-1	TGCGCCAGCAGCCAAGTACTAGATACGCAGTATTTT	CASSQVLDTQYF
few	TRBJ2-1	NA	TRBV7-9	TGTGCCAGCAGCTTAGGATCCCTAATCTCCTACAATGAGCAGTTCTTC	CASSLGSLISYNEQFF
NA	TRBJ2-1	TRBD2	TRBV6-2/TRBV6-3	TGTGCCAGCAGCACTAGCGGGATGTACAATGAGCAGTTCTTC	CASSTSGMYNEQFF
many	TRBJ1-2	NA	TRBV7-2	TGTGCCAGCAGCTTAGCTGGTGCAGGGTTTGCCGCGTATGGCTACACCTTC	CASSLAGAGFAAYGYTF
few	TRBJ2-3	NA	TRBV5-1	TGCGCCAGCAGGCTTTTGTGGGAGCGACGTTCCACAGATACGCAGTATTTT	CASRLLWERRSTDTQYF
many	TRBJ2-7	TRBD2	TRBV7-2	TGTGCCAGCAGCTCATCCCCTGGGCGGGAGGGTGGGGAGCAGTACTTC	CASSSSPGREGGEQYF
few	TRBJ2-5	TRBD2	TRBV19	TGTGCCAGTAGTGCCGGACTAGCGGGAGATGGGACCCAGTACTTC	CASSAGLAGDGTQYF
few	TRBJ1-3	TRBD1	TRBV7-9	TGTGCCAGCAGCCTCTACCCCAAACAGGGGGACTCTGGAAACACCATATATTTT	CASSLYPKQGDSGNTIYF
NA	TRBJ1-4	NA	TRBV19	TGTGCCAGTAGGAGGATTAATGAAAAACTGTTTTTT	CASRRINEKLFF
many	TRBJ2-3	NA	TRBV7-2	TGTGCCAGCAGCTCCACTAGTACAGATACGCAGTATTTT	CASSSTSTDTQYF
NA	TRBJ1-1	NA	TRBV7-9	TGTGCCAGCAGTTATGACAGCCTGAAAGCTTTCTTT	CASSYDSLKAFF
NA	TRBJ2-1	TRBD2	TRBV10-3	TGTGCCACCCCGATGGCGGGAGGGAATACCCGACGCTACAATGAGCAGTTCTTC	CATPMAGGNTRRYNEQFF
many	TRBJ2-3	NA	TRBV20-1	TGCAGTGCTACCTTGGATGCGGGGGATACGCAGTATTTT	CSATLDAGDTQYF
NA	TRBJ2-5	NA	TRBV19	TGTGCCAGTAGTATTAAGCGGGAAGAGACCCAGTACTTC	CASSIKREETQYF
NA	TRBJ2-7	TRBD1	TRBV4-3	TGCGCCAGCAGCCCACAGGGGGCGGCCTCCTACGAGCAGTACTTC	CASSPQGAASYEQYF
few	TRBJ1-5	TRBD1	TRBV2	TGTGCCAGCAGTCAGGACAGGGCCGACCAGCCCCAGCATTTT	CASSQDRADQPQHF
NA	TRBJ2-3	NA	TRBV24-1	TGTGCCACCAGTGATCCGGGCCTTCGCACAGATACGCAGTATTTT	CATSDPGLRTDTQYF
many	TRBJ1-1	NA	TRBV7-2	TGTGCCAGCAGCGCGAGGGTACAGGGTAACACTGAAGCTTTCTTT	CASSARVQGNTEAFF
NA	TRBJ2-7	NA	TRBV12-3/TRBV12-4	TGTGCCAGCAGGTTCGACAGCCGGGGCTCCTACGAGCAGTACTTC	CASRFDSRGSYEQYF
NA	TRBJ1-4	NA	TRBV28	TGTGCCAGCAGGTCCTCCAGGGTTCGTTATGAAAAACTGTTTTTT	CASRSSRVRYEKLFF
NA	TRBJ2-3	TRBD2	TRBV19	TGTGCCAGTAGACCGGGACTAGCGGGAGCAGAGTATTTT	CASRPGLAGAEYF
few	TRBJ2-3	TRBD2	TRBV7-2	TGTGCCAGCCGGGAGGGGGGAGGTCGCACAGATACGCAGTATTTT	CASREGGGRTDTQYF
NA	TRBJ1-1	NA	TRBV10-3	TGTGCCATCAGTAGCGACAGCGCCGAAGCTTTCTTT	CAISSDSAEAFF
NA	TRBJ1-1	TRBD1	TRBV6-2/TRBV6-3	TGTGCCAGCAGGCCGACAGGGGGTAAGAGTTGGACTGAAGCTTTCTTT	CASRPTGGKSWTEAFF
NA	TRBJ1-2	NA	TRBV7-9	TGTGCCAGCAGCCTAATGGCGGGGGCGCTCGGCTATGGCTACACCTTC	CASSLMAGALGYGYTF
NA	TRBJ1-2	NA	TRBV6-5	TGTGCCACGACTGATAACTATGGCTACACCTTC	CATTDNYGYTF
NA	TRBJ1-2	NA	TRBV7-4	TGTGCCAGCAGCTTAGACGGCACCTACAGGGTCCATGGCTACACCTTC	CASSLDGTYRVHGYTF
NA	TRBJ2-2	TRBD2	TRBV28	TGTGCCAGCTCCCTCTGGAGCGGGACCGCCGGGGAGCTGTTTTTT	CASSLWSGTAGELFF